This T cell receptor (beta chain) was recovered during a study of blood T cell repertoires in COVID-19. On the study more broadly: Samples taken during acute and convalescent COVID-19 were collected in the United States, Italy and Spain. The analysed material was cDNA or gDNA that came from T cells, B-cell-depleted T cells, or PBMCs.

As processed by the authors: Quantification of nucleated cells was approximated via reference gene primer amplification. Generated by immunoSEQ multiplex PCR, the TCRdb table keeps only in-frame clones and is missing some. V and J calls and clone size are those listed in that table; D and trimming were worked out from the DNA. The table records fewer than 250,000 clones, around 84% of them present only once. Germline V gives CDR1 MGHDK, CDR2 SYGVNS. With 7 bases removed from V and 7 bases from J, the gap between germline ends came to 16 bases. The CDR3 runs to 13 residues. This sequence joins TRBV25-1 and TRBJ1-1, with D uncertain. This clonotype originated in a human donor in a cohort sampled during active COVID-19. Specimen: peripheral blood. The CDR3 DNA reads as TGTGCCAGCACCCCGTTGACGGGTCGTGAAGCTTTCTTT. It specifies CASTPLTGREAFF.